These 3 T cell receptor beta chains were all obtained from the same sample, sequenced in a study of shared clonotypes between healthy human individuals. Terminally differentiated effector memory CD45RA+ cells were left out of the naive CD8 fraction, which was CD45RO-negative and positively selected for CCR7. TCRdb's table, derived via immunoSEQ multiplex PCR, lists solely in-frame clones and lacks some. The sample has around 2,000,000 clones; roughly 95% are singletons. The source material was naive CD8+ T cells sorted from blood. Receptor source: a young man in good health.

J is TRBJ2-2 and V is TRBV9; D ambiguous. Trimming pared 4 bases from V and 0 bases from J, leaving 10 bases between. Per germline, CDR1 SGDLS and CDR2 YYNGEE. The CDR3 is 15 amino acids. For the CDR3, the DNA is TGTGCCAGCAGCCCCGGACCCTCGAACACCGGGGAGCTGTTTTTT. Translating gives CASSPGPSNTGELFF.

A remark on this clone: Other DNA sequences from this sample encode an identical CDR3 as well. This chain connects TRBV13 to TRBJ2-2; D unresolved. Trimming left V 0 bases short and J 1 base short, with 6 bases between. Germline V gene data show CDR1 as PRHDT and CDR2 as FYEKMQ (reference sequence). This CDR3 has 15 residues. CDR3 sequence reads: CASSLGQLNTGELFF. CDR3 coding DNA: TGTGCCAGCAGCTTAGGGCAGCTGAACACCGGGGAGCTGTTTTTT.

The V and J genes are TRBV7-9 and TRBJ2-1, with TRBD2 matching over 7 bases. V was clipped by 5 bases and J by 1 base; unmatched bases: 5. CDR1 SEHNR and CDR2 FQNEAQ come from the germline V gene (reference sequence). The CDR3 has 15 amino acids. CDR3 sequence reads: CASSAWRGSYNEQFF. DNA for the CDR3: TGTGCCAGCAGCGCCTGGCGGGGGTCCTACAATGAGCAGTTCTTC. The full variable domain, in which reference TRBV7-9 and TRBJ2-1 provide the parts outside the CDR3, is DTGVSQNPRHKITKRGQNVTFRCDPISEHNRLYWYRQTLGQGPEFLTYFQNEAQLEKSRLLSDRFSAERPKGSFSTLEIQRTEQGDSAMYLCASSAWRGSYNEQFFGPGTRLTVL.